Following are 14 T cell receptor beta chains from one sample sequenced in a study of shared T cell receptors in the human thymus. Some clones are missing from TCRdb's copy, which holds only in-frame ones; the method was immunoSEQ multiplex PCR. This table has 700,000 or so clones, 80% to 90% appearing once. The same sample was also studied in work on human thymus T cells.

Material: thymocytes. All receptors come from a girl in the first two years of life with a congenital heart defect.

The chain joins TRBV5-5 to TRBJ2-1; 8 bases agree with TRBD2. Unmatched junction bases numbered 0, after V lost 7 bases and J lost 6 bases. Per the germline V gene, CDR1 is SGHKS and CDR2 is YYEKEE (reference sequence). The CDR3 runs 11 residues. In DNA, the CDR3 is TGTGCCAGCCGGGGGGGCAATGAGCAGTTCTTC. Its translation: CASRGGNEQFF.

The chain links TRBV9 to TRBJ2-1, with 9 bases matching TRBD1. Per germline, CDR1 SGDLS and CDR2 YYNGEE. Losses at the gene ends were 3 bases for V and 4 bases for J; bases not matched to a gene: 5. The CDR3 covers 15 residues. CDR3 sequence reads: CASSAGGQGYNEQFF. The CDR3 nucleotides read TGTGCCAGCAGCGCCGGGGGACAGGGTTACAATGAGCAGTTCTTC.

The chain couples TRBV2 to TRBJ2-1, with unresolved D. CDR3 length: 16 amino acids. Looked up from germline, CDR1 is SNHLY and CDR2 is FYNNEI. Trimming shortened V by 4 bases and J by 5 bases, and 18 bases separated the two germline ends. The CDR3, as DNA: TGTGCCAGCAGTGGCCCTCGAGTCGCTACCAACAATGAGCAGTTCTTC. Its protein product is CASSGPRVATNNEQFF.

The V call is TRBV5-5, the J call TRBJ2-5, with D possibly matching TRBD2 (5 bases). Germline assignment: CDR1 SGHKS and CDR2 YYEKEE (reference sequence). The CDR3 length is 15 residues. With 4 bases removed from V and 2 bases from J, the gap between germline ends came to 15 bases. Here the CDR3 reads CASSRTIGMQETQYF. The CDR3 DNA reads TGTGCCAGCAGCAGGACGATCGGGATGCAAGAGACCCAGTACTTC.

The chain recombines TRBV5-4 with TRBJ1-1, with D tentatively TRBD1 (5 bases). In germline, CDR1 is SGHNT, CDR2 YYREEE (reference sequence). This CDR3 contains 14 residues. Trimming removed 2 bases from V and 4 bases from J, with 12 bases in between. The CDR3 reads CASSFRGITTEAFF. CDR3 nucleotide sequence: TGTGCCAGCAGCTTTAGGGGTATTACCACTGAAGCTTTCTTT. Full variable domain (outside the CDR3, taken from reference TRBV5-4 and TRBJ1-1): ETGVTQSPTHLIKTRGQQVTLRCSSQSGHNTVSWYQQALGQGPQFIFQYYREEENGRGNFPPRFSGLQFPNYSSELNVNALELDDSALYLCASSFRGITTEAFFGQGTRLTVV.

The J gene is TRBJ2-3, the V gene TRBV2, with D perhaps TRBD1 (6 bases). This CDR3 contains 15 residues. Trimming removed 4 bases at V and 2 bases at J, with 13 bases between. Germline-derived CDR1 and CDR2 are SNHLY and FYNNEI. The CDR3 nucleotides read TGTGCCAGCAGTGGAGGACAGCTACACACAGATACGCAGTATTTT. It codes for CASSGGQLHTDTQYF.

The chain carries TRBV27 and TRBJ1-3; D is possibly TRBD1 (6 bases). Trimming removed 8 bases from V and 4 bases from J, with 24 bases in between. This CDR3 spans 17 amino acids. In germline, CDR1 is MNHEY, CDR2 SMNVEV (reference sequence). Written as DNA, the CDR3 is TGTGCCAGCCGGGGAAAAACAGGGAGACTTTGCGGAAACACCATATATTTT. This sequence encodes CASRGKTGRLCGNTIYF.

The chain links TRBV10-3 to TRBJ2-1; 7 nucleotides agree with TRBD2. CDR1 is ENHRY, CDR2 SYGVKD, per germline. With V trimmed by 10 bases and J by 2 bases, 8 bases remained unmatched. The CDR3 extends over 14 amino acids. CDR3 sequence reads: CATNGGITYNEQFF. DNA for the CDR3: TGTGCCACGAACGGGGGGATTACCTACAATGAGCAGTTCTTC.

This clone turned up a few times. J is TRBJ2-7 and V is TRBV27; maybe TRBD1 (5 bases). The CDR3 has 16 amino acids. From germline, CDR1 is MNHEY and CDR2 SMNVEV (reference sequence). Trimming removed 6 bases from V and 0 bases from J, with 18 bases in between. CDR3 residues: CASRYQGREGSYEQYF. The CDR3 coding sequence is TGTGCCAGCAGATATCAGGGCAGGGAAGGCTCCTACGAGCAGTACTTC.

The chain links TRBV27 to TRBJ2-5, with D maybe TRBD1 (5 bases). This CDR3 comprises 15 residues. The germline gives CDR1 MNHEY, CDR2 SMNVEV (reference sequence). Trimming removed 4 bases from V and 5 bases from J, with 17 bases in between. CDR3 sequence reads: CASSWQGSSRETQYF. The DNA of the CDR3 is TGTGCCAGCAGTTGGCAGGGATCTTCACGGGAGACCCAGTACTTC.

Here the CDR3 reads CASSLFITDYGYTF. Here the CDR3 DNA reads TGTGCCAGCAGTTTATTCATTACGGACTATGGCTACACCTTC. The V call is TRBV28, the J call TRBJ1-2; no definite D call. The CDR3 extends over 14 amino acids. Trimming stripped 1 base from V and 3 bases from J, with 9 bases between. The germline gives CDR1 MDHEN, CDR2 SYDVKM.

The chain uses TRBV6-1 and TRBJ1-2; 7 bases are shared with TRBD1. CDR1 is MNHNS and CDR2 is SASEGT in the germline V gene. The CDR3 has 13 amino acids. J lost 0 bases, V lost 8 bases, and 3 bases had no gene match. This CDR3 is CASQGGSNYGYTF. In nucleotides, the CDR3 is TGTGCCAGCCAGGGGGGTTCTAACTATGGCTACACCTTC.

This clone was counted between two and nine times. The CDR3 bases are TGTGCCAGCAGTGAATTTACGGCTAGCAACCACACAGATACGCAGTATTTT. This codes for CASSEFTASNHTDTQYF. The chain employs TRBV25-1 and TRBJ2-3; tentative D call: TRBD2 (5 bases). Per the germline V gene, CDR1 is MGHDK and CDR2 is SYGVNS. This CDR3 spans 17 amino acids. V was clipped by 1 base and J by 2 bases, with 16 bases between them.

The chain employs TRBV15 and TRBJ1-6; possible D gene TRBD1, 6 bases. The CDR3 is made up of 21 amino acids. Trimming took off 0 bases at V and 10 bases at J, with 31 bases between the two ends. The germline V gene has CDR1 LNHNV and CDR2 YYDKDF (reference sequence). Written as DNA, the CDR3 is TGTGCCACCAGCAGAGATCAAGGGGGGGATAAGACAGTGCTATCCGGGTCACCCCTCCACTTT. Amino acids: CATSRDQGGDKTVLSGSPLHF.